Following are 21 T cell receptor beta chains from one sample sequenced in a study of cytomegalovirus exposure and HLA in healthy donors. The PCR made use of 60 Vbeta and 13 Jbeta primers. TCRdb keeps only in-frame clones here, not all; method: immunoSEQ multiplex PCR. The table includes about 110,000 clones, roughly 80% detected once. The sequencing input was PBMCs. Receptors originate from a man aged 60 to 75 in good health and CMV-seronegative.

The V call is TRBV7-2, the J call TRBJ2-1; 14 nucleotides align to TRBD2. Trimming at V came to 5 bases and at J to 7 bases, leaving 7 bases not matched to a gene. Germline V gives CDR1 SGHTA, CDR2 FQGNSA. The CDR3 runs to 16 residues. This CDR3 is CASSPRLAGGQNEQFF. CDR3 nucleotides: TGTGCCAGCAGCCCGAGACTAGCGGGGGGGCAGAATGAGCAGTTCTTC.

The chain has TRBV19 and TRBJ1-1, with TRBD1 as a possible D gene (6 bases). The V gene's germline CDR1 is LNHDA and CDR2 SQIVND (reference sequence). Deletions cut 5 bases from V and 1 base from J, with 17 bases between. This CDR3 has 16 amino acids. In nucleotides, the CDR3 is TGTGCCAGTAGTGAATGGGGTGGGGGCACGAACACTGAAGCTTTCTTT. It specifies CASSEWGGGTNTEAFF.

J is TRBJ2-3 and V is TRBV7-6; TRBD2 matches at 12 bases. Germline loops: CDR1 SGHVS, CDR2 FNYEAQ. The CDR3 contains 17 residues. J lost 8 bases, V lost 5 bases, and 14 bases had no gene match. The CDR3 nucleotides are TGTGCCAGCAGCCTAGTCGGGTCTAGCGGGGGGGCCGCTACGCAGTATTTT. This encodes CASSLVGSSGGAATQYF.

J is TRBJ2-2 and V is TRBV5-6; 11 nucleotides match TRBD2. The CDR3 loop spans 18 amino acids. Germline V gene data show CDR1 as SGHDT and CDR2 as YYEEEE. The V segment lost 2 bases and the J segment 1 base; nucleotides outside the gene matches: 7. This chain's CDR3 is CASSLSLAGGWNTGELFF. CDR3 DNA: TGTGCCAGCAGCTTAAGTCTAGCGGGGGGCTGGAACACCGGGGAGCTGTTTTTT.

There are a few counts of this clone. This rearrangement joins TRBV5-6 to TRBJ1-2; D call uncertain. CDR3 length: 15 residues. V was clipped by 1 base and J by 2 bases, with 12 bases between them. Germline lookup yields CDR1 SGHDT and CDR2 YYEEEE. The CDR3 region has the DNA TGTGCCAGCAGCTTGCCCCCGGCGGGAAACTATGGCTACACCTTC. It codes for CASSLPPAGNYGYTF. Complete variable domain (other parts from reference TRBV5-6 and TRBJ1-2): DAGVTQSPTHLIKTRGQQVTLRCSPKSGHDTVSWYQQALGQGPQFIFQYYEEEERQRGNFPDRFSGHQFPNYSSELNVNALLLGDSALYLCASSLPPAGNYGYTFGSGTRLTVV.

The chain recombines TRBV30 with TRBJ2-5, with 7 bases lining up with TRBD1. Unmatched junction bases numbered 11, after V lost 3 bases and J lost 4 bases. From germline, CDR1 is GTSNPN and CDR2 SVGIG (reference sequence). The CDR3 has 15 amino acids. CDR3 bases: TGTGCCTGGAGCGGAGAGGGGGCAGCAGGAGAGACCCAGTACTTC. Protein product: CAWSGEGAAGETQYF.

The rearrangement joins TRBV5-5 to TRBJ2-2; perhaps TRBD2 as D (6 bases). The V end lost 2 bases, the J end lost 1 base, and 15 bases lay between the germline ends. The CDR3 runs 17 residues. Per the germline V gene, CDR1 is SGHKS and CDR2 is YYEKEE (reference sequence). As DNA, the CDR3 is TGTGCCAGCAGCTTCGACCAACTAGCACAGAACACCGGGGAGCTGTTTTTT. Translating it yields CASSFDQLAQNTGELFF.

The rearrangement links TRBV7-3 to TRBJ2-7; weak D call: TRBD1 (7 bases). This CDR3 is built from 13 residues. Germline V gene data show CDR1 as SGHTA and CDR2 as FQGTGA. V lost 4 bases, J lost 6 bases, and 13 bases lay in between. The CDR3 sequence is CASSYNQGGEQYF. Here the CDR3 DNA reads TGTGCCAGCAGCTATAACCAGGGGGGCGAGCAGTACTTC.

V and J are TRBV7-2 and TRBJ1-3; D perhaps matches TRBD1 (5 bases). V lost 7 bases, J lost 7 bases, and 23 bases lay in between. In germline, CDR1 is SGHTA, CDR2 FQGNSA. The CDR3 is 16 amino acids. Here the CDR3 DNA reads TGTGCCAGCACCTCAGGTGGGGCGGGAACGAGGAACACCATATATTTT. Translating gives CASTSGGAGTRNTIYF. The full variable domain, in which reference TRBV7-2 and TRBJ1-3 provide the parts outside the CDR3, is GAGVSQSPSNKVTEKGKDVELRCDPISGHTALYWYRQSLGQGLEFLIYFQGNSAPDKSGLPSDRFSAERTGGSVSTLTIQRTQQEDSAVYLCASTSGGAGTRNTIYFGEGSWLTVV.

The chain carries TRBV7-5 and TRBJ2-5; the DNA was not compared with TRBD1, the D call given in the table. TRBV7-5 corresponds to a pseudogene. This CDR3 contains 15 residues. The CDR3 protein is CVRSVRVPNRETQYF. CDR3 bases: TGTGTCAGAAGCGTCAGGGTACCAAATAGAGAGACCCAGTACTTC.

On this clone itself: A junction end diverges from the germline sequence, so it may reflect a read error. The chain couples TRBV7-8 to TRBJ1-1; weak D call: TRBD1 (5 bases). This CDR3 region has 14 residues. From germline, CDR1 is SGHVS and CDR2 FQNEAQ. DNA for the CDR3: TGTGTCAGCAGCTTACGGGGGGGGAACACTGAAGCTTTCTTT. This translates into CVSSLRGGNTEAFF.

The rearrangement joins TRBV28 to TRBJ2-2; D remains ambiguous. Trimming stripped 7 bases from V and 0 bases from J, with 9 bases between. This CDR3 contains 14 residues. Germline-derived CDR1 and CDR2 are MDHEN and SYDVKM. CDR3 region: CASMYRANTGELFF. The CDR3 DNA reads as TGTGCCAGCATGTACAGAGCGAACACCGGGGAGCTGTTTTTT.

This chain links TRBV5-6 with TRBJ1-3, with D hard to call. Trimming stripped 1 base from V and 4 bases from J, with 9 bases between. CDR1 is SGHDT and CDR2 is YYEEEE in the germline V gene. CDR3 length: 14 residues. The CDR3 DNA reads TGTGCCAGCAGCTTGCGCGGGGAAGGAAACACCATATATTTT. It is translated as CASSLRGEGNTIYF.

This rearrangement joins TRBV7-9 to TRBJ2-1, with D hard to call. Per germline, CDR1 SEHNR and CDR2 FQNEAQ (reference sequence). The CDR3 consists of 15 residues. V lost 7 bases, J lost 0 bases, and 13 bases lay in between. The CDR3 region has the DNA TGTGCCAGCACCCAAGTTGGTAGCTCCTACAATGAGCAGTTCTTC. It translates to CASTQVGSSYNEQFF. Variable domain in full (rest from reference TRBV7-9 and TRBJ2-1): DTGVSQNPRHKITKRGQNVTFRCDPISEHNRLYWYRQTLGQGPEFLTYFQNEAQLEKSRLLSDRFSAERPKGSFSTLEIQRTEQGDSAMYLCASTQVGSSYNEQFFGPGTRLTVL.

This sequence joins TRBV16 and TRBJ2-1; 7 bases match TRBD1. V shed 2 bases, J shed 3 bases, and the junction held 7 bases outside the gene matches. Germline CDR1 is KGHSY and CDR2 is FQNENV. The CDR3 is 16 amino acids. CDR3 bases: TGTGCCAGCAGCCAACCGGAGGACAGGCACTACAATGAGCAGTTCTTC. Translated: CASSQPEDRHYNEQFF.

The V call is TRBV10-3, the J call TRBJ1-5; D gene uncertain. Trimming stripped 0 bases from V and 0 bases from J, with 9 bases between. This CDR3 has 16 amino acids. Germline assignment: CDR1 ENHRY and CDR2 SYGVKD. The CDR3 DNA reads TGTGCCATCAGTGAGTCCGCGCCTCATAGCAATCAGCCCCAGCATTTT. This encodes CAISESAPHSNQPQHF.

The chain combines TRBV28 with TRBJ1-4; no reliable D call. The CDR3 has 12 residues. CDR1 and CDR2 (germline): MDHEN, SYDVKM. The V gene lost 5 bases and the J gene lost 4 bases, with 5 bases spanning the gap. The CDR3 DNA follows: TGTGCCAGCAGTCCCTTTAATGAAAAACTGTTTTTT. Translating it yields CASSPFNEKLFF. The variable domain in full, completed from reference TRBV28 and TRBJ1-4, reads DVKVTQSSRYLVKRTGEKVFLECVQDMDHENMFWYRQDPGLGLRLIYFSYDVKMKEKGDIPEGYSVSREKKERFSLILESASTNQTSMYLCASSPFNEKLFFGSGTQLSVL.

The rearrangement uses TRBV11-3 and TRBJ2-3, with D possibly matching TRBD1 (5 bases). The germline V gene has CDR1 SGHNT and CDR2 YENEEA. The CDR3 has 14 amino acids. With 3 bases removed from V and 5 bases from J, the gap between germline ends came to 12 bases. CDR3 bases: TGTGCCAGCAGCTTCTACGGGCAGGGAGATACGCAGTATTTT. This translates into CASSFYGQGDTQYF.

The chain couples TRBV10-3 to TRBJ2-3; D is ambiguous. This CDR3 region has 14 residues. V was shortened by 3 bases and J by 0 bases, with 7 bases between the two germline ends. The V gene's germline CDR1 is ENHRY and CDR2 SYGVKD. CDR3 amino acids: CAISDGGSTDTQYF. The CDR3 coding sequence is TGTGCCATCAGTGACGGCGGTAGCACAGATACGCAGTATTTT.

This clone has just a few counts. The chain carries TRBV6-1 and TRBJ1-4; D is perhaps TRBD1 (6 bases). Between the trimmed V and J ends, which lost 4 bases and 4 bases, there was a span of 13 bases. CDR1 and CDR2 (germline): MNHNS, SASEGT. The CDR3 sequence is 15 residues long. The CDR3 is CASSGPGDGNEKLFF. The CDR3 nucleotides are TGTGCCAGCAGTGGACCAGGGGACGGTAATGAAAAACTGTTTTTT.

V and J are TRBV7-3 and TRBJ2-5, with a possible D match to TRBD1 (6 bases). CDR1 is SGHTA and CDR2 is FQGTGA in the germline V gene. Trimming took 2 bases from V and 5 from J, leaving 18 bases between them. This CDR3 has 16 amino acids. CDR3 loop: CASSLGLSGRGETQYF. For the CDR3, the DNA is TGTGCCAGCAGCTTAGGGTTATCGGGCAGGGGTGAGACCCAGTACTTC.